The 10 T cell receptor beta chains given below trace back to one sample, sequenced in a study of T cell responses to AZD1222 COVID-19 vaccine. TCRdb's copy holds only in-frame clones and misses some; the assay was immunoSEQ multiplex PCR. The sample consists of 90,000 to 150,000 clones, around 85% of them appearing once. This sample comprised peripheral blood, obtained on day 0 of AZD1222 vaccination. The receptors derive from an adult in good health.

The V and J genes are TRBV29-1 and TRBJ2-7, with a weak D call TRBD1 (6 bases). CDR1 and CDR2 (germline): SQVTM, ANQGSEA. This CDR3 has 12 amino acids. V was shortened by 7 bases and J by 4 bases, with 14 bases between the two germline ends. The CDR3 spells CSAGTPIYEQYF. In DNA form, the CDR3 reads TGCAGCGCCGGGACACCCATTTACGAGCAGTACTTC.

This chain links TRBV15 with TRBJ2-1, with TRBD2 as a possible D gene (6 bases). Germline values: CDR1 LNHNV, CDR2 YYDKDF (reference sequence). V dropped 0 bases and J dropped 3 bases, with 9 bases sitting between them. This CDR3 is 15 amino acids long. The CDR3 sequence is CATSRDRGFYNEQFF. CDR3 in DNA: TGTGCCACCAGCAGAGATCGGGGGTTCTACAATGAGCAGTTCTTC.

The V call is TRBV6-5, the J call TRBJ2-5; 11 bases map to TRBD1. The length of the CDR3 is 15 residues. Germline CDR1 is MNHEY and CDR2 is SVGAGI. The V gene end was trimmed by 5 bases and the J gene end by 5 bases; junction bases not matched to a gene: 7. The CDR3 nucleotides are TGTGCCAGCAGTCTGGGACAGGGGGTATTGGAGACCCAGTACTTC. Translating gives CASSLGQGVLETQYF.

J is TRBJ1-6 and V is TRBV5-1; D possibly corresponds to TRBD1 (5 bases). V was trimmed by 1 base and J by 9 bases, leaving 11 bases between them. This CDR3 contains 14 residues. CDR1 SGHRS and CDR2 YFSETQ come from the germline V gene. CDR3 protein: CASSLTGRGSPLHF. CDR3 in DNA: TGCGCCAGCAGCTTGACAGGTCGGGGTTCACCCCTCCACTTT.

Remarks on this clone: A clone one base away is much larger, so this may be a read error. The V call is TRBV5-6, the J call TRBJ2-3; D is unresolved. CDR1 SGHDT and CDR2 YYEEEE come from the germline V gene. The CDR3 is 12 amino acids. V dropped 0 bases and J dropped 2 bases, with 1 base sitting between them. CDR3 coding DNA: TGTGCCAGCAGCTTGGCCACAGATACGCAGTATTTT. It encodes CASSLATDTQYF.

V is TRBV11-1 and J is TRBJ2-2; D gene uncertain. The germline gives CDR1 SGHAT, CDR2 FQDESV (reference sequence). CDR3 length equals 12 residues. V was pared by 5 bases and J by 7 bases, with 8 bases between. Here the CDR3 DNA reads TGTGCCAGCAGCCACGACCGCGGGGAGCTGTTTTTT. Translation gives CASSHDRGELFF.

The chain couples TRBV18 to TRBJ1-1; D possibly corresponds to TRBD1 (6 bases). This CDR3 has 15 residues. Germline CDR1 and CDR2: KGHSH and LQKENI. V shed 5 bases and J shed 4 bases, with 17 bases lying between them. The CDR3 loop is CASSSNRVAGTEAFF. The CDR3 coding sequence is TGTGCCAGCTCATCGAACAGGGTGGCGGGCACTGAAGCTTTCTTT. The whole variable domain, filled in from reference TRBV18 and TRBJ1-1, reads NAGVMQNPRHLVRRRGQEARLRCSPMKGHSHVYWYRQLPEEGLKFMVYLQKENIIDESGMPKERFSAEFPKEGPSILRIQQVVRGDSAAYFCASSSNRVAGTEAFFGQGTRLTVV.

The chain joins TRBV19 to TRBJ1-1; TRBD1 aligns across 7 bases. This CDR3 is 20 amino acids long. Germline V gene sequence: CDR1 LNHDA, CDR2 SQIVND (reference sequence). J lost 2 bases, V lost 3 bases, and 21 bases had no gene match. CDR3 coding DNA: TGTGCCAGTAGTATTACCGGGACAGAATTTCTCGGATCTTTCAACACTGAAGCTTTCTTT. Its translation is CASSITGTEFLGSFNTEAFF.

J is TRBJ1-2 and V is TRBV3-1 (or the pseudogene TRBV3-2), with TRBD1 identical over 12 bases. In germline, CDR1 is LGHDT, CDR2 YNNKEL (reference sequence). This CDR3 spans 17 amino acids. With V trimmed by 2 bases and J by 5 bases, 9 bases remained unmatched. CDR3 sequence (DNA): TGTGCCAGCAGCCAAAGGTGGGGACAGGGGGCGCGTTATGGCTACACCTTC. It specifies CASSQRWGQGARYGYTF.

The rearrangement links TRBV28 to TRBJ2-7; 14 positions agree with TRBD2. The CDR3 loop spans 18 amino acids. Trimming removed 7 bases from V and 4 bases from J; junction bases left unmatched: 15. Germline CDR1 reads MDHEN; CDR2 reads SYDVKM. The CDR3 loop reads CASTPPGLAGAGVYEQYF. The CDR3 bases are TGTGCCAGCACCCCACCGGGACTAGCGGGAGCCGGGGTTTACGAGCAGTACTTC.